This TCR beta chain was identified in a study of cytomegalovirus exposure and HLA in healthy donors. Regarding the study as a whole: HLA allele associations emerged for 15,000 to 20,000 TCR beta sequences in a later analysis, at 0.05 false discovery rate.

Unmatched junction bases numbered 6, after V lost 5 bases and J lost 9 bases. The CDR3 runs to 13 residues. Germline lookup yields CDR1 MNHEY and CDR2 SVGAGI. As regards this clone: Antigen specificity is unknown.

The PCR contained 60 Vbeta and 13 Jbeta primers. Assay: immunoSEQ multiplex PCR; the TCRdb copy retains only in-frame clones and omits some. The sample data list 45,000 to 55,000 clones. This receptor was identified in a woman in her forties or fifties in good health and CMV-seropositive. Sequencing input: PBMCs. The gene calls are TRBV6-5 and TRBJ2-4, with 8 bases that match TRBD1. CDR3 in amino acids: CASSGQGRGIQYF. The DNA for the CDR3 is TGTGCCAGCAGTGGACAGGGTCGCGGCATTCAGTACTTC.